What follows describes a single T cell receptor beta chain. Profiling relied on immunoSEQ multiplex PCR, and the TCRdb table lists in-frame clones only, not all of them. Altogether about 750,000 clones are present, around 93% being singletons, with the ten largest covering approximately 25%. Positively selected for CCR7, the CD45RO-negative cells used as naive CD8 cells excluded terminally differentiated effector memory CD45RA+ cells. This entry belongs to a study of shared clonotypes between healthy human individuals. The CDR3 has 15 amino acids. The junction had 3 bases not matched to a gene; V was cut back by 0 bases and J by 3 bases. The germline V gene encodes CDR1 MGHRA and CDR2 YSYEKL.

This receptor was taken from a man aged 25 to 40 in good health. The rearrangement uses TRBV4-1 and TRBJ2-7; TRBD2 aligns across 9 bases. Sample: naive CD8+ T cells sorted from blood. CDR3 protein: CASSQDGGGGYEQYF. The CDR3 DNA is TGCGCCAGCAGCCAAGATGGCGGGGGGGGCTACGAGCAGTACTTC.